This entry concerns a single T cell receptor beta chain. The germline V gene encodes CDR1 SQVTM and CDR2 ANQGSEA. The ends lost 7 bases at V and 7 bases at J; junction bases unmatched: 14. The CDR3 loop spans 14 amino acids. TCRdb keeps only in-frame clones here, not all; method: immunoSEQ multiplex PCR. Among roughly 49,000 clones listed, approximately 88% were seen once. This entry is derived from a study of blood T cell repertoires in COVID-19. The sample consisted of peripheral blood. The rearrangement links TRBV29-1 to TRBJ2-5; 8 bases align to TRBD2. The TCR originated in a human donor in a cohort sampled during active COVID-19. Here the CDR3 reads CSAVLAEIMGTQYF. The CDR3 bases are TGCAGCGCGGTACTAGCGGAAATTATGGGGACCCAGTACTTC.